What follows describes a single TCR beta chain. It has no known antigen specificity. Base qualities were left out, and no much larger clone turns up one base away. This entry comes from a study of T cells in Graves' hyperthyroidism and ophthalmopathy (dated by TCRdb to the late 2010s). Some background on the complete study: Peripheral blood samples were taken at initial diagnosis, before any treatment was given. A discovery cohort of 95 to 100 patients, about 40 with Graves' ophthalmopathy and 57 with stable Graves' hyperthyroidism, was used to find distinguishing TCR V-J signatures. An independent validation cohort of some 18 hyperthyroidism patients and about 16 patients who later progressed to ophthalmopathy tested prospective prediction of ophthalmopathy. For training and testing, the roughly 93 patients in the discovery cohort were randomly divided in a 7:3 ratio. In addition, the study compared T-cell repertoires in thyroid tissue and in blood from several Graves' hyperthyroidism patients. After blood sampling, hyperthyroidism patients were treated with methimazole at a starting dose of 30 mg daily, and ophthalmopathy patients were treated with high-dose intravenous methylprednisolone. According to the paper, TCR Vbeta CDR3 sequencing was carried out on over 130 peripheral blood samples, which came from approximately 43 ophthalmopathy, around 75 hyperthyroidism and some 17 progressor patients. General findings and caveats noted by the study authors: No statistical method was used to set the sample size in advance, and investigators knew the group allocation. Most expanded thyroid clonotypes (frequency above 0.001) were also detected in blood, suggesting blood repertoires may reflect thyroid immune responses. Ophthalmopathy was separated from stable hyperthyroidism by a 13 V-J signature model, with roughly 88% sensitivity and roughly 81% specificity obtained in cross-validation and 80%/75% obtained in testing. During validation, the model predicted progression to ophthalmopathy a median of about 6.3 months ahead of onset, with approximately 71% sensitivity and around 73% specificity.

CDR1 and CDR2, looked up from the germline V gene (reference sequence), are SEHNR and FQNEAQ. From cysteine to phenylalanine, the CDR3 is 15 amino acids long. This entry keeps only the CDR3 DNA: 45 bases, framed from base 1. The germline V and J ends show losses of 5 bases and 9 bases respectively, and no gene match explains 11 bases of the junction. A patient counted as having stable Graves' hyperthyroidism if no progression to ophthalmopathy occurred over 18 months of follow-up. The hyperthyroidism patients were between 18 and 65 years old and newly diagnosed, with a disease duration of less than 2 months. Exclusion was applied to patients with uncontrolled infections, other autoimmune diseases, pregnancy or lactation. Diagnoses were based on clinical symptoms, serum thyroxine and TRAb, thyroid ultrasound and orbital computed tomography. PBMCs were isolated from more than 9 ml of fresh peripheral blood by Ficoll-Paque density gradient centrifugation. Total RNA was extracted with Trizol reagent, and quality was checked on an Agilent 2100 Bioanalyzer.

TCR beta CDR3 regions were amplified from RNA transcripts. For the first round of RT-PCR on the TCR CDR3, the HTBI primer set was used together with the Qiagen OneStep RT-PCR kit. Libraries were constructed in a second round of multiplex PCR, after which size selection and purification were performed. Sequencing of the libraries was done on an Illumina HiSeq2000 using paired-end 100 bp reads. On the authors' methods: SOAPnuke was used to process the raw data, removing reads that contained adapters or uncalled bases, had a mean Phred below 15, or lacked an exact match to the constant primer or identifier. High-quality paired reads were merged using COPE v1.2.5, and each unique nucleotide sequence was defined as a clonotype. MiTCR v1.1 was used to align clonotypes to the IMGT TRBV, TRBD and TRBJ reference segments. Only V-J combinations with frequency above 0.0001, covering about 99% of repertoires, were analysed. A TCS score was defined as the ratio between F50 (clonal expansion) and ExV (chaos), using BLOSUM62-based TCRdist between CDR3 peptides within each V-J. Welch's t-statistics and random forest reduced approximately 520 V-J features to 10 to 15, which were used in a naive Bayes classifier (R e1071). TCRdb applied fastp at Q25 and MiXCR to the public reads, then kept only in-frame beta chains. Here each entry gathers all rows of one CDR3 protein and keeps the most common genes and DNA. TCRdb, rather than the study authors, made the V and J calls. The sample table contains some 690,000 distinct CDR3 sequences; only one count was recorded for roughly 17% of them. Roughly 16% of the sample belongs to the ten largest clones.

The material sequenced was blood. This chain is built from TRBV7-9 and TRBJ2-1, with 9 bases in between that match TRBD1. The origin of this receptor is a man over 45 with Graves' hyperthyroidism. The DNA reads TGTGCCAGCAGCGGATCCGGGACAGGGAATGGTGAGCAGTTCTTC. This codes for CASSGSGTGNGEQFF.